This TCR beta chain was documented in a study of memory CD4+ T cells and cytomegalovirus serostatus. Across the whole study: Of the healthy Belgian adults, 9 were CMV seropositive and around 22 seronegative.

Single viable CD3+CD4+CD8-CD45RO+ cells were sorted as the memory CD4+ T cells. Deletions cut 5 bases from V and 6 bases from J, with 16 bases between. Germline CDR1 SGHVS, CDR2 FQNEAQ. This CDR3 is 15 amino acids long. Per the original data handling: After removing out-of-frame reads, 2 million to 2.5 million distinct TCRbeta sequences remained. Assay: immunoSEQ multiplex PCR; the TCRdb copy retains only in-frame clones and omits some. D and trimming were read from the DNA, whereas the V and J calls and clone size are those reported in that table. Among roughly 40,000 clones, about four fifths were seen once, and the ten largest hold more than 0.95%.

This sequence joins TRBV7-8 and TRBJ2-2; possibly TRBD1 for D (6 bases). The sequence was obtained from an adult in good health and CMV-seronegative. What was sequenced was memory CD4+ T cells from blood. CDR3 DNA sequence: TGTGCCAGCAGCCAAGGACAGTTGGGGTCCGGGGAGCTGTTTTTT. Amino acid sequence: CASSQGQLGSGELFF.